This TCR beta chain was recovered during a study of sequential checkpoint blockade in melanoma. Study summary: First-line arms were nivolumab then ipilimumab, or the reverse, randomized 1:1. Both treatment sequences were followed by maintenance nivolumab.

Using immunoSEQ multiplex PCR, the repertoire was profiled, and TCRdb retains in-frame clones only, with some absent. The sample lists a few thousand clones, 23% occurring once. Treatment indicated: randomized to nivolumab then ipilimumab (arm A) or the reverse (arm B). Study-wide findings and caveats: Mutational load did not correlate with tumor T-cell fraction or clonality. About 30 times likelier clinical benefit followed increased tumor T-cell fraction and clonality.

Regarding this clone: What it binds is unknown.

Germline V gives CDR1 WSHSY, CDR2 SAAADI. The CDR3 length is 18 residues. The V segment lost 2 bases and the J segment 2 bases; nucleotides outside the gene matches: 7. The clonotype originates from a human donor with melanoma. The starting material was tumor tissue (inferred from file names), obtained from a patient given nivolumab and ipilimumab in sequence. This chain connects TRBV10-2 to TRBJ2-3; 13 positions agree with TRBD2. The CDR3 region is CASSEGTSGASTTDTQYF. The CDR3 nucleotides read TGCGCCAGCAGTGAGGGGACTAGCGGGGCGTCAACCACAGATACGCAGTATTTT.